Listed below are T cell receptor beta chains from one sample, sequenced in a study of spatial heterogeneity in lung cancer. TCRdb re-called the 5' RACE reads through MiXCR, storing one row per CDR3 protein. The sample consists of about 27,000 distinct CDR3 sequences, approximately 7% of them appearing once. The sequencing here drew on lung tumor tissue, taken at surgery. These receptors originate from a male donor with early-stage non-small cell lung cancer. The CDR3 runs from the conserved cysteine through the conserved F or W. The order of the fields is clone size, J gene, D gene, V gene, CDR3 protein, CDR3 DNA. A D gene is named only where the DNA matches it firmly. Clone size is stated in some rows and not others, as once, few, many or a class when expanded.

>many|TRBJ2-2|NA|TRBV27
CASRGSSGGELFF
TGTGCCAGCAGGGGTAGCTCGGGCGGGGAGCTGTTTTTT
>many|TRBJ1-3|NA|TRBV5-5
CASRTGSGGNTIYF
TGTGCCAGCAGAACAGGGTCAGGAGGAAACACCATATATTTT
>few|TRBJ1-1|TRBD1|TRBV18
CASSQGQGFNTEAFF
TGTGCCAGCTCCCAAGGACAGGGTTTTAACACTGAAGCTTTCTTT
>few|TRBJ1-5|NA|TRBV21-1
CASSKKGTGGNQPQHF
TGTGCCAGCAGCAAAAAAGGGACAGGGGGCAATCAGCCCCAGCATTTT
>few|TRBJ2-7|NA|TRBV5-5
CASSLAQGEQYF
TGTGCCAGCAGCTTGGCCCAGGGCGAGCAGTACTTC
>many|TRBJ2-6|TRBD1|TRBV6-5
CASSYIRQGSSGANVLTF
TGTGCCAGCAGTTATATAAGACAGGGGAGCTCTGGGGCCAACGTCCTGACTTTC
>NA|TRBJ2-3|TRBD1|TRBV5-4
CASSFEARGTDTQYF
TGTGCCAGCAGCTTTGAGGCCAGGGGGACAGATACGCAGTATTTT
>medium-sized|TRBJ1-2|NA|TRBV5-6
CASSPRLLGNYGYTF
TGTGCCAGCAGCCCGAGGTTGCTGGGTAACTATGGCTACACCTTC
>many|TRBJ2-3|NA|TRBV7-2
CASSLGRLGVPDTQYF
TGTGCCAGCAGCTTAGGGCGATTGGGGGTACCAGATACGCAGTATTTT
>NA|TRBJ2-5|TRBD1|TRBV20-1
CSALTGVGETQYF
TGCAGTGCTCTGACAGGGGTAGGAGAGACCCAGTACTTC
>few|TRBJ2-2|NA|TRBV12-3/TRBV12-4
CASSFMTGGTGELFF
TGTGCCAGCAGTTTTATGACGGGTGGGACCGGGGAGCTGTTTTTT
>few|TRBJ2-1|TRBD1|TRBV20-1
CSAQTGTAYNEQFF
TGCAGTGCTCAGACCGGGACAGCCTACAATGAGCAGTTCTTC
>many|TRBJ2-6|TRBD1|TRBV20-1
CSVPDRFSGANVLTF
TGCAGTGTCCCGGACAGGTTCTCTGGGGCCAACGTCCTGACTTTC
>NA|TRBJ2-3|NA|TRBV20-1
CSAKRGTDTQYF
TGCAGTGCTAAGCGGGGCACAGATACGCAGTATTTT
>many|TRBJ2-7|NA|TRBV28
CASSRTGEQYF
TGTGCCAGCAGCCGGACTGGGGAGCAGTACTTC
>NA|TRBJ2-2|NA|TRBV7-9
CASSLGATNTGELFF
TGTGCCAGCAGCTTGGGGGCAACGAACACCGGGGAGCTGTTTTTT
>many|TRBJ1-6|NA|TRBV6-1
CASQDSLSSPLHF
TGTGCCAGCCAGGACAGCCTGAGTTCACCCCTCCACTTT
>medium-sized|TRBJ2-6|NA|TRBV6-5
CASSRRQVSLGANVLTF
TGTGCCAGCAGTCGACGACAGGTTTCACTCGGGGCCAACGTCCTGACTTTC
>few|TRBJ1-1|TRBD1|TRBV24-1
CATSARGTDTEAFF
TGTGCCACCAGTGCCCGAGGGACAGACACTGAAGCTTTCTTT
>few|TRBJ2-1|TRBD2|TRBV29-1
CSVPGGGNEQFF
TGCAGCGTTCCGGGAGGAGGGAATGAGCAGTTCTTC
>many|TRBJ2-7|NA|TRBV7-9
CASAGRGPYEQYF
TGTGCCAGCGCGGGCAGGGGCCCCTACGAGCAGTACTTC
>many|TRBJ1-1|NA|TRBV2
CASKFRENTEAFF
TGTGCCAGCAAGTTTCGGGAGAACACTGAAGCTTTCTTT
>few|TRBJ2-5|NA|TRBV11-3
CASSLGPLKETQYF
TGTGCCAGCAGCTTGGGTCCACTTAAAGAGACCCAGTACTTC
>few|TRBJ1-1|TRBD1|TRBV10-3
CAISTWSDRGTEAFF
TGTGCCATCAGTACTTGGTCGGACAGGGGAACTGAAGCTTTCTTT
>few|TRBJ2-5|TRBD1|TRBV3-1
CASSPGTRGTGETQYF
TGTGCCAGCAGCCCAGGGACAAGGGGGACAGGAGAGACCCAGTACTTC
>NA|TRBJ1-1|NA|TRBV6-5
CASSYSSRGTEAFF
TGTGCCAGCAGTTACTCGAGTCGGGGGACTGAAGCTTTCTTT
>many|TRBJ1-1|NA|TRBV20-1
CSARRGLNTEAFF
TGCAGTGCTAGGCGGGGGCTGAACACTGAAGCTTTCTTT
>NA|TRBJ2-5|TRBD2|TRBV11-2
CASRPGLGQETQNF
TGTGCCAGCAGACCCGGACTAGGCCAAGAGACCCAGAACTTC
>many|TRBJ1-5|TRBD1|TRBV15
CATSRGRDRAGQQPQHF
TGTGCCACCAGCAGAGGGAGGGACAGGGCGGGACAACAGCCCCAGCATTTT
>many|TRBJ2-1|NA|TRBV7-8
CASSLKRDLGNEQFF
TGTGCCAGCAGCTTAAAGAGGGATCTGGGCAATGAGCAGTTCTTC
>NA|TRBJ1-1|NA|TRBV9
CASSVAPQGHTEAFF
TGTGCCAGCAGCGTAGCCCCCCAGGGGCACACTGAAGCTTTCTTT
>many|TRBJ1-2|NA|TRBV27
CASSLSETSNYGYTF
TGTGCCAGCAGTTTATCGGAGACATCTAACTATGGCTACACCTTC
>many|TRBJ1-1|TRBD1|TRBV6-2/TRBV6-3
CASSPPTGRNTEAFF
TGTGCCAGCAGCCCACCGACAGGGAGGAATACTGAAGCTTTCTTT
>few|TRBJ2-7|NA|TRBV5-1
CASSGGVYEQYF
TGCGCCAGCAGCGGAGGGGTTTACGAGCAGTACTTC
>NA|TRBJ2-3|NA|TRBV7-2
CASSLVGLGGTDTQYF
TGTGCCAGCAGCTTAGTAGGATTGGGTGGAACAGATACGCAGTATTTT
>NA|TRBJ2-5|TRBD2|TRBV6-5
CASSYYGTSQETQYF
TGTGCCAGCAGTTACTATGGGACTAGCCAAGAGACCCAGTACTTC
>NA|TRBJ2-7|NA|TRBV5-1
CASGQGRNYEQYF
TGCGCCAGCGGCCAGGGACGGAATTACGAGCAGTACTTC
>many|TRBJ2-6|NA|TRBV7-9
CASIRSEYSGANVLTF
TGTGCCAGCATTCGGAGCGAGTACTCTGGGGCCAACGTCCTGACTTTC
>many|TRBJ1-3|NA|TRBV12-3/TRBV12-4
CASSFGNSGNTIYF
TGTGCCAGCAGTTTCGGGAACTCTGGAAACACCATATATTTT
>many|TRBJ1-5|NA|TRBV20-1
CSARSTNQPQHF
TGCAGTGCTCGGTCGACCAATCAGCCCCAGCATTTT